Sequencing of this T cell receptor beta chain was carried out in a study of T cells in Graves' hyperthyroidism and ophthalmopathy. It was RNA transcripts that yielded the amplified TCR beta CDR3 regions. The HTBI primer set served for first-round RT-PCR of the TCR CDR3. TCRdb independently ran MiXCR on the multiplex PCR reads; one entry per CDR3 protein. The sample holds approximately 420,000 distinct CDR3 sequences, about 15% seen once. The CDR3 contains 16 residues. J lost 8 bases, V lost 6 bases, and 13 bases had no gene match. At least ten counts were recorded for this clonotype. Input material: blood. The source of this sequence is a woman younger than 45 with Graves' hyperthyroidism. The chain recombines TRBV12-3 or TRBV12-4 with TRBJ2-1; TRBD1 matches at 10 bases. CDR3 region: CASSRIGTGEVHEQFF. Here the CDR3 DNA reads TGTGCCAGCAGCAGGATCGGGACAGGGGAAGTCCATGAGCAGTTCTTC.